The rows below give T cell receptor beta chains drawn from one sample of a study of T cells expressing NK-cell markers. TCRdb processed the 5' RACE reads again and assigns one entry to each CDR3 protein, with no DNA. The sample has about 21,000 distinct CDR3 sequences, and its top ten clones hold approximately 53%. Source material: blood T cells: a sorted CD56 or NKG2C T cell subset, CD4+ or CD8+ T cells, or bulk PBMC T cells (not recorded which). These receptors were obtained from a man aged 18-75 years in good health. Each CDR3 is given with its conserved first and last residue.

cdr3_aa j_call v_call
CASRVTSGGISYEQYF TRBJ2-7 TRBV5-1
CASSQDGERESGELFF TRBJ2-2 TRBV4-2
CASSSGTGPHEQFF TRBJ2-1 TRBV2
CSARATARWTDTQYF TRBJ2-3 TRBV20-1
CASSYSVQGKLFF TRBJ2-2 TRBV6-5
CASSQASADKGTEAFF TRBJ1-1 TRBV3-1
CASSPWLRNEQFF TRBJ2-1 TRBV6-2/TRBV6-3
CASSLDRNNEQFF TRBJ2-1 TRBV7-8
CASSPGLAGRSDTGELFF TRBJ2-2 TRBV28
CASSAVWGVNTEAFF TRBJ1-1 TRBV2
CATAPGDSGRPQYF TRBJ2-7 TRBV6-2/TRBV6-3
CASSSLRGAALTGELFF TRBJ2-2 TRBV12-3/TRBV12-4
CASSLSVETQYF TRBJ2-5 TRBV5-1
CASSGTSGRFDEQFF TRBJ2-1 TRBV27
CASSQVRHNLNTEAFF TRBJ1-1 TRBV4-2
CASSYSGGGEFGGELFF TRBJ2-2 TRBV6-5
CASSQDWGPHSPLHF TRBJ1-6 TRBV4-2
CATSGATGYGYTF TRBJ1-2 TRBV24-1
CASSSATSGLNTGELFF TRBJ2-2 TRBV5-4
CASSWESLVGNQPQHF TRBJ1-5 TRBV6-2/TRBV6-3
CAISGGGRVSDTQYF TRBJ2-3 TRBV10-3
CSASPSGGSSYEQYF TRBJ2-7 TRBV20-1
CAWSVMGTGNEQFF TRBJ2-1 TRBV30
CASSHTSGQAIPYEQYF TRBJ2-7 TRBV6-2/TRBV6-3
CATVGDNYGYTF TRBJ1-2 TRBV12-3/TRBV12-4
CASSQGSAQRVAYEQYF TRBJ2-7 TRBV3-1
CASSPQGQGSQPQHF TRBJ1-5 TRBV7-9
CASSPPGQGLYNEQFF TRBJ2-1 TRBV18
CASSGGLAGIGQETQYF TRBJ2-5 TRBV4-3
CASSPPGHSTDTQYF TRBJ2-3 TRBV28
CASIPDFNQPQHF TRBJ1-5 TRBV28
CASSPSGGGWAEQFF TRBJ2-1 TRBV5-1
CASSLSGNTIYF TRBJ1-3 TRBV28
CASSLAQGPYEQYF TRBJ2-7 TRBV12-3/TRBV12-4
CASSSGTRADTQYF TRBJ2-3 TRBV5-1
CASSLAVQGYSPLHF TRBJ1-6 TRBV5-1
CASKAGTGPYEQYF TRBJ2-7 TRBV5-1
CSVYRADNEKLFF TRBJ1-4 TRBV29-1
CASSSRDRAFGELFF TRBJ2-2 TRBV6-1
CAISGQGKEVPSGNTIYF TRBJ1-3 TRBV10-3
CASTLTTNTEAFF TRBJ1-1 TRBV12-3/TRBV12-4
CASKQGAGTGELFF TRBJ2-2 TRBV4-2
CSVGGFGATQYF TRBJ2-5 TRBV29-1
CSVGDNEKLFF TRBJ1-4 TRBV29-1
CASSDSWRGSGGISPLHF TRBJ1-6 TRBV25-1
CASGRDRTYEQYF TRBJ2-7 TRBV2
CASSVRVEETQYF TRBJ2-5 TRBV9
CSASGSSYEQYF TRBJ2-7 TRBV20-1
CASSRDNAAGNTIYF TRBJ1-3 TRBV6-1
CASSLGDYTEQFF TRBJ2-1 TRBV7-6
CASSPRQGSNSPLHF TRBJ1-6 TRBV12-3/TRBV12-4
CASSTGDYGYTF TRBJ1-2 TRBV28
CASSQASSVISYEQYF TRBJ2-7 TRBV14
CASSLGLVPHQETQYF TRBJ2-5 TRBV7-2
CASKGAGTSRFDSNQPQHF TRBJ1-5 TRBV6-2/TRBV6-3
CASSDPNRESSGNTIYF TRBJ1-3 TRBV12-3/TRBV12-4
CASTYGGEGTGELFF TRBJ2-2 TRBV27